This T cell receptor beta chain is drawn from a study of blood T cell repertoires in COVID-19. Trimming removed 2 bases at V and 2 bases at J, with 13 bases between. The CDR3 runs 16 residues. Germline V gives CDR1 SGHVS, CDR2 FQNEAQ. Participants were aged roughly 18 to 90 years, lived in around 25 US areas, and enrolled virtually. Either two negative PCRs, clearance, or symptom resolution qualified Cohort 3 donors as recovered. Original handling: Counts of nucleated cells, estimated from reference gene primer amplification, were obtained. Generated by immunoSEQ multiplex PCR, the TCRdb table keeps only in-frame clones and is missing some. V and J calls plus clone size are reproduced from that table; the DNA served to infer D and trimming. The repertoire consists of approximately 300,000 clones, with 70% to 90% occurring once and the leading ten covering roughly 5.2%.

Specimen: PBMCs or T cells enriched from blood (not recorded which). The clonotype comes from a woman under 40 who had recovered from COVID-19. The rearrangement joins TRBV7-8 to TRBJ1-5; D is possibly TRBD1 (5 bases). The CDR3 DNA follows: TGTGCCAGCAGCTTAAAAAGGGGCGTCGGCAATCAGCCCCAGCATTTT. This encodes CASSLKRGVGNQPQHF.